Listed below are T cell receptor beta chains from one sample, sequenced in a study of control samples from healthy donors and cancer patients. Using immunoSEQ multiplex PCR, the repertoire was profiled, and TCRdb retains in-frame clones only, with some absent. The sample lists about 110,000 clones, around 89% occurring once. Material: blood. The receptors originated from a woman in her forties or fifties in good health. CDR3s include the opening cysteine and the closing phenylalanine or tryptophan. A D gene is named only where the DNA matches it firmly. Clone size appears in some rows only: once, few, many, or a class for an expanded clone.

cdr3_length: 13
j_call: TRBJ2-4
d_call: TRBD1
v_call: TRBV12-3/TRBV12-4
clone_size: .
cdr3_aa: CASSPRQGNIQYF
cdr3_nt: TGTGCCAGCAGTCCCAGACAGGGGAACATTCAGTACTTC

cdr3_length: 14
j_call: TRBJ2-3
d_call: .
v_call: TRBV6-4
clone_size: .
cdr3_aa: CASSDSRDPDTQYF
cdr3_nt: TGTGCCAGCAGTGACTCAAGGGACCCAGATACGCAGTATTTT

cdr3_length: 15
j_call: TRBJ2-5
d_call: TRBD2
v_call: TRBV5-1
clone_size: once
cdr3_aa: CASSLAGGIKETQYF
cdr3_nt: TGCGCCAGCAGCCTAGCGGGGGGGATTAAAGAGACCCAGTACTTC

cdr3_length: 15
j_call: TRBJ1-4
d_call: .
v_call: TRBV3-1/TRBV3-2
clone_size: .
cdr3_aa: CASSRQGATNEKLFF
cdr3_nt: TGTGCCAGCAGCCGCCAGGGAGCAACTAATGAAAAACTGTTTTTT

cdr3_length: 15
j_call: TRBJ2-2
d_call: TRBD2
v_call: TRBV5-6
clone_size: .
cdr3_aa: CASSLGLAGAGELFF
cdr3_nt: TGTGCCAGCAGCTTGGGTCTAGCGGGAGCTGGGGAGCTGTTTTTT

cdr3_length: 12
j_call: TRBJ1-3
d_call: .
v_call: TRBV12-3/TRBV12-4
clone_size: .
cdr3_aa: CAFLHNGNTIYF
cdr3_nt: TGTGCCTTCCTGCATAATGGAAACACCATATATTTT

cdr3_length: 15
j_call: TRBJ2-1
d_call: TRBD2
v_call: TRBV6-5
clone_size: .
cdr3_aa: CASSLGLAGNNEQFF
cdr3_nt: TGTGCCAGCAGCTTGGGACTAGCGGGAAACAATGAGCAGTTCTTC

cdr3_length: 13
j_call: TRBJ1-6
d_call: .
v_call: TRBV9
clone_size: .
cdr3_aa: CASSTRQISPLHF
cdr3_nt: TGTGCCAGCAGCACACGACAGATTTCACCCCTCCACTTT

cdr3_length: 14
j_call: TRBJ2-3
d_call: .
v_call: TRBV27
clone_size: .
cdr3_aa: CASSLGPGTDTQYF
cdr3_nt: TGTGCCAGCAGTTTAGGTCCCGGCACAGATACGCAGTATTTT

cdr3_length: 14
j_call: TRBJ1-2
d_call: .
v_call: TRBV7-2
clone_size: once
cdr3_aa: CASTQAPGSYGYTF
cdr3_nt: TGTGCCAGCACCCAGGCCCCAGGGAGTTATGGCTACACCTTC

cdr3_length: 11
j_call: TRBJ1-1
d_call: .
v_call: TRBV4-1
clone_size: .
cdr3_aa: CASSHDTEAFF
cdr3_nt: TGCGCCAGCAGCCATGACACTGAAGCTTTCTTT

cdr3_length: 18
j_call: TRBJ1-3
d_call: .
v_call: TRBV7-2
clone_size: .
cdr3_aa: CASSSQGAGGGSGNTIYF
cdr3_nt: TGTGCCAGCAGCTCCCAAGGCGCTGGGGGCGGATCTGGAAACACCATATATTTT

cdr3_length: 15
j_call: TRBJ1-5
d_call: TRBD1
v_call: TRBV6-6
clone_size: .
cdr3_aa: CASRATGGTNQPQHF
cdr3_nt: TGTGCCAGCAGAGCAACAGGGGGCACCAATCAGCCCCAGCATTTT

cdr3_length: 14
j_call: TRBJ1-6
d_call: .
v_call: TRBV19
clone_size: .
cdr3_aa: CASSITQNNSPLHF
cdr3_nt: TGTGCCAGTAGTATTACGCAAAATAATTCACCCCTCCACTTT

cdr3_length: 16
j_call: TRBJ1-3
d_call: .
v_call: TRBV16
clone_size: .
cdr3_aa: CASSQYGSLKGNTIYF
cdr3_nt: TGTGCCAGCAGCCAATATGGCTCGTTGAAGGGAAACACCATATATTTT

cdr3_length: 16
j_call: TRBJ2-5
d_call: .
v_call: TRBV7-6
clone_size: .
cdr3_aa: CASSLQANPPQETQYF
cdr3_nt: TGTGCCAGCAGCTTGCAAGCTAACCCGCCCCAAGAGACCCAGTACTTC

cdr3_length: 13
j_call: TRBJ2-5
d_call: TRBD1
v_call: TRBV12-3/TRBV12-4
clone_size: .
cdr3_aa: CASTPGQQETQYF
cdr3_nt: TGTGCCAGCACCCCGGGACAGCAAGAGACCCAGTACTTC

cdr3_length: 14
j_call: TRBJ1-2
d_call: TRBD1
v_call: TRBV3-1/TRBV3-2
clone_size: .
cdr3_aa: CASSHAQGAGGYTF
cdr3_nt: TGTGCCAGCAGCCACGCACAGGGGGCTGGGGGCTACACCTTC

cdr3_length: 15
j_call: TRBJ2-4
d_call: TRBD1
v_call: TRBV5-6
clone_size: .
cdr3_aa: CASSLQPTGRDIQYF
cdr3_nt: TGTGCCAGCAGCTTGCAACCGACAGGGCGGGACATTCAGTACTTC

cdr3_length: 15
j_call: TRBJ2-5
d_call: .
v_call: TRBV27
clone_size: .
cdr3_aa: CASSSKVPGRETQYF
cdr3_nt: TGTGCCAGCAGTTCGAAGGTCCCAGGCAGGGAGACCCAGTACTTC

cdr3_length: 20
j_call: TRBJ2-1
d_call: TRBD2
v_call: TRBV3-1/TRBV3-2
clone_size: .
cdr3_aa: CASSQALRLAGGPRYNEQFF
cdr3_nt: TGTGCCAGCAGCCAAGCGTTGCGACTAGCGGGAGGGCCCCGTTACAATGAGCAGTTCTTC

cdr3_length: 15
j_call: TRBJ1-1
d_call: TRBD1
v_call: TRBV5-1
clone_size: once
cdr3_aa: CASSPRTGTGTEAFF
cdr3_nt: TGCGCCAGCAGCCCCCGGACAGGAACGGGCACTGAAGCTTTCTTT

cdr3_length: 11
j_call: TRBJ1-1
d_call: .
v_call: TRBV25-1
clone_size: few
cdr3_aa: CASRQGTEAFF
cdr3_nt: TGTGCCAGCAGACAGGGCACTGAAGCTTTCTTT

cdr3_length: 16
j_call: TRBJ1-5
d_call: .
v_call: TRBV7-6
clone_size: .
cdr3_aa: CASSLGARSSNQPQHF
cdr3_nt: TGTGCCAGCAGCTTAGGTGCGCGCAGTAGCAATCAGCCCCAGCATTTT

cdr3_length: 14
j_call: TRBJ2-3
d_call: .
v_call: TRBV19
clone_size: once
cdr3_aa: CASSTQGLAYTQYF
cdr3_nt: TGTGCCAGTAGTACCCAGGGACTTGCTTATACGCAGTATTTT

cdr3_length: 14
j_call: TRBJ1-2
d_call: .
v_call: TRBV6-1
clone_size: .
cdr3_aa: CASSEGRDSYGYTF
cdr3_nt: TGTGCCAGCAGTGAGGGACGGGATTCTTATGGCTACACCTTC

cdr3_length: 13
j_call: TRBJ2-7
d_call: .
v_call: TRBV2
clone_size: .
cdr3_aa: CATLRDAFYEQYF
cdr3_nt: TGTGCCACCCTCCGGGACGCATTCTACGAGCAGTACTTC

cdr3_length: 17
j_call: TRBJ2-2
d_call: TRBD2
v_call: TRBV30
clone_size: .
cdr3_aa: CAWSKGTSGTNTGELFF
cdr3_nt: TGTGCCTGGTCAAAGGGGACTAGCGGGACGAACACCGGGGAGCTGTTTTTT

cdr3_length: 14
j_call: TRBJ2-1
d_call: .
v_call: TRBV30
clone_size: .
cdr3_aa: CAWRDMSSYNEQFF
cdr3_nt: TGTGCCTGGAGGGACATGAGCTCCTACAATGAGCAGTTCTTC

cdr3_length: 17
j_call: TRBJ2-2
d_call: TRBD1
v_call: TRBV14
clone_size: .
cdr3_aa: CASSQANRGRSTGELFF
cdr3_nt: TGTGCCAGCAGCCAAGCTAACAGGGGACGTTCCACCGGGGAGCTGTTTTTT

cdr3_length: 19
j_call: TRBJ1-5
d_call: TRBD1
v_call: TRBV27
clone_size: .
cdr3_aa: CASNLRPVTGVNSNQPQHF
cdr3_nt: TGTGCCAGCAATTTAAGGCCTGTCACAGGGGTAAATAGCAATCAGCCCCAGCATTTT

cdr3_length: 16
j_call: TRBJ2-5
d_call: TRBD2
v_call: TRBV7-2
clone_size: .
cdr3_aa: CASSSLGSGMKETQYF
cdr3_nt: TGTGCCAGCAGCTCCCTCGGCAGCGGGATGAAAGAGACCCAGTACTTC

cdr3_length: 15
j_call: TRBJ1-5
d_call: TRBD1
v_call: TRBV4-3
clone_size: .
cdr3_aa: CASSQRQGSNQPQHF
cdr3_nt: TGCGCCAGCAGCCAACGACAGGGAAGCAATCAGCCCCAGCATTTT

cdr3_length: 15
j_call: TRBJ1-2
d_call: TRBD1
v_call: TRBV7-3
clone_size: .
cdr3_aa: CASSKGDRGYSGYTF
cdr3_nt: TGTGCCAGCAGCAAAGGGGACAGGGGTTATAGTGGCTACACCTTC

cdr3_length: 15
j_call: TRBJ1-2
d_call: TRBD1
v_call: TRBV4-1
clone_size: .
cdr3_aa: CASSQPGQGVYGYTF
cdr3_nt: TGCGCCAGCAGCCAACCCGGACAGGGGGTCTATGGCTACACCTTC

cdr3_length: 15
j_call: TRBJ2-3
d_call: .
v_call: TRBV5-6
clone_size: .
cdr3_aa: CASSLPGAGADTQYF
cdr3_nt: TGTGCCAGCAGCCTACCTGGGGCAGGGGCAGATACGCAGTATTTT

cdr3_length: 16
j_call: TRBJ1-2
d_call: TRBD1
v_call: TRBV27
clone_size: .
cdr3_aa: CASRRQGVAKPYGYTF
cdr3_nt: TGTGCCAGCAGACGACAGGGGGTCGCGAAACCTTATGGCTACACCTTC

cdr3_length: 13
j_call: TRBJ1-1
d_call: .
v_call: TRBV7-8
clone_size: .
cdr3_aa: CASSQGRIFEAFF
cdr3_nt: TGTGCCAGCAGCCAGGGACGTATTTTTGAAGCTTTCTTT

cdr3_length: 15
j_call: TRBJ2-1
d_call: TRBD2
v_call: TRBV7-9
clone_size: .
cdr3_aa: CASSPYSGTYNEQFF
cdr3_nt: TGTGCCAGCAGTCCATATAGCGGGACCTACAATGAGCAGTTCTTC

cdr3_length: 15
j_call: TRBJ1-6
d_call: .
v_call: TRBV6-1
clone_size: .
cdr3_aa: CASSEARGRNSPLHF
cdr3_nt: TGTGCCAGCAGTGAAGCGCGAGGGCGCAATTCACCCCTCCACTTT

cdr3_length: 15
j_call: TRBJ2-3
d_call: .
v_call: TRBV9
clone_size: .
cdr3_aa: CASSVEGTSTDTQYF
cdr3_nt: TGTGCCAGCAGCGTAGAGGGGACTAGCACAGATACGCAGTATTTT

cdr3_length: 13
j_call: TRBJ2-5
d_call: TRBD1
v_call: TRBV30
clone_size: .
cdr3_aa: CAWSDRGAETQYF
cdr3_nt: TGTGCCTGGAGTGACAGGGGTGCAGAGACCCAGTACTTC

cdr3_length: 18
j_call: TRBJ2-1
d_call: .
v_call: TRBV11-2
clone_size: .
cdr3_aa: CASTSEAVDWDGVNEQFF
cdr3_nt: TGTGCCAGCACCTCTGAGGCCGTCGACTGGGACGGCGTCAATGAGCAGTTCTTC

cdr3_length: 14
j_call: TRBJ1-1
d_call: .
v_call: TRBV6-5
clone_size: .
cdr3_aa: CASSYRRGNTEAFF
cdr3_nt: TGTGCCAGCAGTTACCGCAGGGGGAACACTGAAGCTTTCTTT

cdr3_length: 14
j_call: TRBJ1-2
d_call: TRBD1
v_call: TRBV9
clone_size: .
cdr3_aa: CASSVGQGPYGYTF
cdr3_nt: TGTGCCAGCAGCGTAGGACAGGGCCCTTATGGCTACACCTTC

cdr3_length: 18
j_call: TRBJ1-1
d_call: TRBD1
v_call: TRBV18
clone_size: once
cdr3_aa: CASSSGTGLGSGNTEAFF
cdr3_nt: TGTGCCAGCTCAAGCGGGACAGGCCTAGGGAGTGGGAACACTGAAGCTTTCTTT

cdr3_length: 13
j_call: TRBJ1-2
d_call: .
v_call: TRBV19
clone_size: .
cdr3_aa: CASSDSSHYGYTF
cdr3_nt: TGTGCCAGTAGTGACTCATCCCACTATGGCTACACCTTC

cdr3_length: 18
j_call: TRBJ2-1
d_call: TRBD2
v_call: TRBV9
clone_size: .
cdr3_aa: CASSGQHLAGGRYNEQFF
cdr3_nt: TGTGCCAGCAGCGGGCAGCACCTAGCGGGAGGAAGGTACAATGAGCAGTTCTTC

cdr3_length: 14
j_call: TRBJ1-2
d_call: .
v_call: TRBV19
clone_size: .
cdr3_aa: CASSFSGKNYGYTF
cdr3_nt: TGTGCCAGTAGTTTTTCCGGGAAAAACTATGGCTACACCTTC

cdr3_length: 13
j_call: TRBJ2-7
d_call: .
v_call: TRBV19
clone_size: .
cdr3_aa: CASSIDLGYEQYF
cdr3_nt: TGTGCCAGTAGTATAGATCTTGGGTACGAGCAGTACTTC

cdr3_length: 17
j_call: TRBJ1-2
d_call: .
v_call: TRBV19
clone_size: .
cdr3_aa: CASPQGQAPGKLYGYTF
cdr3_nt: TGTGCCAGCCCCCAGGGCCAAGCCCCCGGTAAACTCTATGGCTACACCTTC

cdr3_length: 15
j_call: TRBJ1-6
d_call: .
v_call: TRBV15
clone_size: .
cdr3_aa: CATSRRRGADSPLHF
cdr3_nt: TGTGCCACCAGCAGAAGGCGGGGGGCGGATTCACCCCTCCACTTT

cdr3_length: 18
j_call: TRBJ2-2
d_call: .
v_call: TRBV18
clone_size: .
cdr3_aa: CASSPPRGQGQLTGELFF
cdr3_nt: TGTGCCAGCTCACCACCAAGGGGACAAGGGCAGCTGACCGGGGAGCTGTTTTTT

cdr3_length: 17
j_call: TRBJ2-1
d_call: TRBD2
v_call: TRBV7-8
clone_size: .
cdr3_aa: CASSPQARGRWYNEQFF
cdr3_nt: TGTGCCAGCAGCCCCCAGGCGCGCGGGAGGTGGTACAATGAGCAGTTCTTC